This T cell receptor (beta chain) is from a study of lymphopenia after photon versus proton radiotherapy (dated by TCRdb to about 2019). About the full investigation: The immunological effects of photon versus proton radiation therapy were compared in patients with gastrointestinal tumors who developed high-grade lymphopenia. The cohort included around 22 patients with gastrointestinal tumors who developed lymphopenia after receiving either photon or proton therapy. The study aimed to characterize how the two radiation modalities differ in their impact on the immune system. Findings and caveats that apply to the study as a whole: Across the cohort, a larger post-nadir drop in TCR diversity was inversely correlated with overall survival time among patients who died. Proton-treated patients stayed relatively stable during treatment, while photon-treated patients lost naive T cells and TCR diversity and gained effector/memory populations. Once the lymphocyte count had reached its nadir, the repertoires of photon-treated patients showed oligoclonal expansion, particularly of CD8+ Temra cells, and this expansion drove the decline in diversity. The authors looked at the survival association only in patients who died, and they framed better survival with proton therapy as a possibility rather than a demonstrated result.

The library came from the immunoSEQ multiplex PCR assay. T cell repertoires were profiled with deep sequencing of rearranged TCR beta loci together with multiparametric flow cytometry. The table was pulled from immuneACCESS by TCRdb, which kept in-frame rearrangements only. Such tables lose some clones; where checked, under half of the loss comes from unresolved V genes, and the rest has no known cause. In this sample the table shows 55,000 to 85,000 clones, 85% to 95% of which occur a single time. The biggest ten clones account for approximately 2% of the sample. V drops 5 bases and J drops 10 bases, leaving 18 bases in between. The germline V gene sets CDR1 to SGHTA and CDR2 to FQGTGA. The CDR3 numbers 14 residues from cysteine through phenylalanine. The kept DNA is CDR3 alone, 42 bases in frame from the first base. As for this clone: Its antigen is still unknown. Per-nucleotide qualities are absent, and no much larger clonotype sits a single base away.

The receptor chain draws on TRBV7-3 and TRBJ2-1, and possibly TRBD1, on 7 matching bases. This clonotype was sampled from a woman aged 35 to 49 with cholangiocarcinoma. This sample comprised peripheral blood, obtained from a patient treated with photon-based radiotherapy. The CDR3 amino acid sequence is: CASSPLAGGGEQFF. The sequenced DNA is TGTGCCAGCAGCCCTTTGGCAGGGGGAGGAGAGCAGTTCTTC.